This T cell receptor (beta chain) is drawn from a study of T-cell reconstitution after alpha-beta-depleted transplantation in children. Preparation of the TCRbeta library used unique molecular identifiers. TCRdb passed the PCR reads through MiXCR, listing each CDR3 protein once. The sample contains approximately 98,000 distinct CDR3 sequences, 5.5% to 7% of which appear only once. The CDR3 sequence is 12 residues long. V lost 5 bases and J lost 2, with 10 bases in between. Per germline, CDR1 SQVTM and CDR2 ANQGSEA. This sample comprised PBMCs, mostly from graft donor cells, obtained 360 days after TCRalphabeta/CD19-depleted stem cell transplant. The chain links TRBV29-1 to TRBJ2-7; D is possibly TRBD1 (6 bases). The clonotype comes from a male patient between 2 and 10 years old who had a stem cell transplant for acute lymphoblastic leukemia, so the T cells may come from the graft donor. The CDR3 region has the DNA TGCAGCGTTTTCGGACAGACCTACGAGCAGTACTTC. Translation: CSVFGQTYEQYF.